Listed here are 4 T cell receptor beta chains from one sample, sequenced in a study of CD4 and CD8 cells across lung adenocarcinoma regions. TCRdb reprocessed the PCR reads with MiXCR, giving one entry per CDR3 protein. In the table there are some 18,000 distinct CDR3 sequences, around 50% of which are singletons. The specimen sequenced was CD8+ T cells from the margin of a lung tumor. The receptors were sampled from a male donor with lung adenocarcinoma. The CD4 and CD8 labels of this study may be unreliable.

This clonotype was counted many times. The chain employs TRBV11-2 and TRBJ1-2; possibly TRBD1 for D (6 bases). Trimming cost V 3 bases and J 8 bases, with 19 bases left between them. This CDR3 has 15 residues. Per the germline V gene, CDR1 is SGHAT and CDR2 is FQNNGV. CDR3 amino acids: CASSLEPGAYGGYTF. The CDR3 DNA reads TGTGCCAGCAGCTTGGAGCCAGGGGCCTACGGGGGCTACACCTTC.

In its sample, this clonotype was seen many times. The chain recombines TRBV6-5 with TRBJ1-2; 9 nucleotides match TRBD1. Looked up from germline, CDR1 is MNHEY and CDR2 is SVGAGI. This CDR3 has 15 amino acids. V was clipped by 0 bases and J by 4 bases; unmatched bases: 3. The CDR3 DNA is TGTGCCAGCAGTTACTCAACAGGGGGCCTCTATGGCTACACCTTC. It is translated as CASSYSTGGLYGYTF.

This clonotype has at least ten counts. The CDR3 nucleotides are TGTGCCAGCAGGGACAGGGCCTACGAGCAGTACTTC. Translated: CASRDRAYEQYF. The chain is built from TRBV6-1 and TRBJ2-5; the match to TRBD1 covers 8 bases. The J call may be wrong; the DNA end is better matched by TRBJ2-7. CDR1 is MNHNS and CDR2 is SASEGT in the germline V gene. CDR3 length equals 12 residues.

The chain recombines TRBV9 with TRBJ2-5, with TRBD2 identical over 7 bases. The CDR3 has 15 residues. Losses at the gene ends were 0 bases for V and 4 bases for J; bases not matched to a gene: 6. Germline CDR1 reads SGDLS; CDR2 reads YYNGEE. Here the CDR3 DNA reads TGTGCCAGCAGCGTAGCTGGGGGGGTAGTAGAGACCCAGTACTTC. As protein: CASSVAGGVVETQYF.